The entry below describes one T cell receptor (beta chain). The antigen remains undetermined. Method: immunoSEQ multiplex PCR; TCRdb's copy keeps in-frame clones and lacks some. The sample contains more than 130,000 clones, 75% to 95% of which appear only once. This CDR3 region has 14 residues. The J segment lost 11 bases and the V segment lost 6 bases, leaving 12 bases of the junction unmatched. CDR1 LNHDA and CDR2 SQIVND come from the germline V gene (reference sequence). This record comes from a study of T cell responses to AZD1222 COVID-19 vaccine. Study results and caveats: Mostly white British, mostly female donors; authors suggested clonal diversity may be underestimated.

The rearrangement joins TRBV19 to TRBJ2-1, with 8 bases identical to TRBD2. This specimen consisted of peripheral blood, obtained on day 0 of AZD1222 vaccination. This TCR derives from an adult in good health. CDR3 coding DNA: TGTGCCAGTAGGGACCATCGGGGGGGGCTAAAGCAGTTCTTC. It yields the protein CASRDHRGGLKQFF.